This T cell receptor (beta chain) was documented in a study of blood T cell repertoires in COVID-19. Background on the study: Spain, Italy and the United States supplied samples that represented acute and convalescent COVID-19. PBMCs, B-cell-depleted T cells, or T cells provided the cDNA or gDNA that made up the material.

Profiled with immunoSEQ multiplex PCR; TCRdb holds only in-frame clones, not every one. The table has under 300,000 clones, around 83% seen once; the top ten hold roughly 12%. The CDR3 is 18 amino acids. The germline gives CDR1 SGHRS, CDR2 YFSETQ. Trimming cost V 4 bases and J 10 bases, with 27 bases left between them. This rearrangement joins TRBV5-1 to TRBJ1-6, with D maybe TRBD1 (5 bases). This receptor was taken from a woman aged 60-75 years with active or convalescent COVID-19. The sample was peripheral blood. CDR3 nucleotide sequence: TGCGCCAGCAGCCTTGGGGGGAACCCCACTCTTCCAGGGTCACCCCTCCACTTT. This codes for CASSLGGNPTLPGSPLHF.